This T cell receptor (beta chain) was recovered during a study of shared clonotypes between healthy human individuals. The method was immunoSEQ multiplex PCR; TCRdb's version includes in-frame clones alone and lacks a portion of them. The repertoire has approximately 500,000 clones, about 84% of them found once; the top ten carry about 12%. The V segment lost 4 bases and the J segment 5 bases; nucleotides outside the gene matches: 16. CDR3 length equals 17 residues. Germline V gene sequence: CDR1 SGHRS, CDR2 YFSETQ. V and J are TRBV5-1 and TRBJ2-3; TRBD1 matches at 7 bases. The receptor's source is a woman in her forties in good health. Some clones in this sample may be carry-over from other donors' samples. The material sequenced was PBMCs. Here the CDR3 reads CASSPNAGQVVGDTQYF. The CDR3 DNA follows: TGCGCCAGCAGCCCCAATGCCGGACAGGTGGTCGGAGATACGCAGTATTTT.